The entry below describes one TCR beta chain. Antigen specificity is unknown. This entry belongs to a study of cytomegalovirus exposure and HLA in healthy donors. The PCR used 60 Vbeta and 13 Jbeta primers. Under the authors' procedure: Later, 75 million to 100 million unique TCR beta chains were counted in an analysis, and around 11 million of them were shared. Profiling relied on immunoSEQ multiplex PCR, and the TCRdb table lists in-frame clones only, not all of them. V, J and clone size reflect that table, while D and trimming were determined from the DNA. The data show 110,000 to 150,000 clones, approximately 70% seen once. This CDR3 has 13 residues. The V gene's germline CDR1 is SNHLY and CDR2 FYNNEI. Trimming left V 6 bases short and J 5 bases short, with 14 bases between. Study-wide results and caveats: TCR beta V- and J-gene trimming, according to a later analysis, was linked to a missense DCLRE1C variant. Prediction of most subjects' HLA-A and HLA-B alleles by TCR beta sequences was reportedly accurate.

The chain is built from TRBV2 and TRBJ2-7; TRBD1 is a possible D gene (6 bases). This clonotype originated in a woman aged 60-75 years in good health and CMV-seropositive. The specimen was PBMCs. The CDR3 bases are TGTGCCAGCAGCGAACAGGGATTCGACGAGCAGTACTTC. Protein sequence: CASSEQGFDEQYF.